Each of the 22 T cell receptor beta chains below was sequenced from the same sample in a study of T cells after yellow fever vaccination. TCRdb used MiXCR to reprocess the 5' RACE reads, holding one entry per CDR3 protein. The data hold under 150,000 distinct CDR3 sequences, with approximately 7.7% observed a single time. Sequencing was performed on CD4+ T cells sorted from PBMCs, taken 5 days after the yellow fever booster vaccination. These TCRs come from a man aged 25-40 years who received the YFV17D yellow fever vaccine.

This clonotype was found many times. V and J are TRBV18 and TRBJ2-5; no clear D gene. CDR1 KGHSH and CDR2 LQKENI come from the germline V gene. The CDR3 contains 13 residues. The ends were cut back, 1 base at V and 3 bases at J, with 6 bases in the middle. The CDR3 loop reads CASSPRAKETQYF. The CDR3 DNA is TGTGCCAGCTCACCACGGGCGAAAGAGACCCAGTACTTC.

At least ten counts were recorded for this clonotype. The chain combines TRBV11-3 with TRBJ2-1; no clear D gene. V was pared by 5 bases and J by 1 base, with 12 bases between. The length of the CDR3 is 15 residues. Germline V CDR1 and CDR2: SGHNT, YENEEA. In DNA form, the CDR3 reads TGTGCCAGCAGCCAAGGAACAACATCCTACAATGAGCAGTTCTTC. Its protein product is CASSQGTTSYNEQFF. The full variable domain, in which reference TRBV11-3 and TRBJ2-1 provide the parts outside the CDR3, is EAGVVQSPRYKIIEKKQPVAFWCNPISGHNTLYWYLQNLGQGPELLIRYENEEAVDDSQLPKDRFSAERLKGVDSTLKIQPAELGDSAVYLCASSQGTTSYNEQFFGPGTRLTVL.

This clonotype appeared many times. V is TRBV5-1 and J is TRBJ1-1; unclear D gene. The CDR3 is made up of 13 amino acids. Trimming removed 1 base at V and 2 bases at J, with 6 bases between. The germline gives CDR1 SGHRS, CDR2 YFSETQ. This chain's CDR3 is CASSLLLNTEAFF. The CDR3 DNA follows: TGCGCCAGCAGCTTGCTGTTAAACACTGAAGCTTTCTTT.

The table lists this clonotype with many counts. The CDR3: CASSQASVLSEQYF. DNA of the CDR3: TGTGCCAGCAGCCAAGCGAGCGTCTTATCCGAGCAGTACTTC. The J gene is TRBJ2-7, the V gene TRBV4-2, with D unclear. The germline V gene has CDR1 LGHNA and CDR2 YNFKEQ. This CDR3 is 14 amino acids long. V lost 1 base, J lost 6 bases, and 13 bases lay in between.

There are many counts of this clonotype. The chain uses TRBV9 and TRBJ2-1; tentative D call: TRBD1 (5 bases). The ends were cut back, 4 bases at V and 6 bases at J, with 17 bases in the middle. The CDR3 has 15 amino acids. Germline lookup yields CDR1 SGDLS and CDR2 YYNGEE. This CDR3 reads CASSSGQGRFNEQFF. CDR3 DNA sequence: TGTGCCAGCAGCTCCGGGCAGGGAAGGTTCAATGAGCAGTTCTTC.

The table lists this clonotype with a few counts. V and J are TRBV5-5 and TRBJ1-6; the D gene is possibly TRBD1 (6 bases). Germline V gives CDR1 SGHKS, CDR2 YYEKEE (reference sequence). The V gene lost 3 bases and the J gene lost 7 bases, with 17 bases spanning the gap. CDR3 length: 16 amino acids. This CDR3 is CASSWNPRTDNSPLHF. CDR3 in DNA: TGTGCCAGCAGCTGGAATCCTCGGACAGACAATTCACCCCTCCACTTT.

This clonotype was counted many times. The rearrangement links TRBV20-1 to TRBJ2-7, with 11 bases identical to TRBD2. The ends lost 5 bases at V and 3 bases at J; junction bases unmatched: 15. The CDR3 has 17 amino acids. Per germline, CDR1 DFQATT and CDR2 SNEGSKA (reference sequence). The chain's CDR3 is CSAFDRLLAGGGYEQYF. The CDR3 DNA follows: TGCAGTGCTTTTGACAGGCTCTTAGCGGGGGGGGGCTACGAGCAGTACTTC.

There are many counts of this clonotype. The genes are TRBV12-3 or TRBV12-4 and TRBJ2-1, with 7 bases fitting TRBD1. V lost 3 bases to trimming and J lost 12 bases; unmatched junction nucleotides: 2. The CDR3 extends over 11 amino acids. As DNA, the CDR3 is TGTGCCAGCAGTTTCTCAGGGGGGCAGTTCTTC. Its protein is CASSFSGGQFF.

The CDR3 region is CASSYDRVGEQYF. The CDR3 DNA is TGTGCCAGCAGCTATGACAGGGTAGGCGAGCAGTACTTC. V usage is TRBV7-2 and J usage is TRBJ2-7, with 7 nucleotides matching TRBD1. CDR1 is SGHTA and CDR2 is FQGNSA in the germline V gene. CDR3 length equals 13 residues. Trimming removed 4 bases from V and 6 bases from J; junction bases left unmatched: 6.

This clonotype was counted at least ten times. The chain joins TRBV5-1 to TRBJ1-2, with a tentative D call TRBD1 (5 bases). The CDR3 consists of 14 residues. V lost 0 bases and J lost 3, with 9 bases in between. Germline lookup yields CDR1 SGHRS and CDR2 YFSETQ. The CDR3, as DNA: TGCGCCAGCAGCTTGGCCGGGACGGACTATGGCTACACCTTC. Translated, it gives CASSLAGTDYGYTF.

As regards this clonotype: Possible read error: a much larger clone is one base away. The chain has TRBV20-1 and TRBJ2-5, with 11 bases identical to TRBD2. With 3 bases clipped from V and 5 bases from J, the junction kept 11 bases outside the gene matches. The CDR3 consists of 16 residues. Germline V CDR1 and CDR2: DFQATT, SNEGSKA (reference sequence). In nucleotides, the CDR3 is TGCAGTGCTAGTATATCGACTAGCGGGGCCAGTGAGACCCAGTACTTC. Protein: CSASISTSGASETQYF.

This clonotype appeared many times. The rearrangement links TRBV11-2 to TRBJ2-7, with D possibly matching TRBD2 (5 bases). Germline CDR1 SGHAT, CDR2 FQNNGV. Trimming shortened V by 0 bases and J by 7 bases, and 19 bases separated the two germline ends. This CDR3 contains 16 residues. This CDR3 is CASSLDLASTRSEQYF. CDR3 in DNA: TGTGCCAGCAGCTTAGATCTGGCTAGCACCCGGAGTGAGCAGTACTTC.

This clonotype was counted at least ten times. The chain joins TRBV12-3 or TRBV12-4 to TRBJ2-7; TRBD2 matches at 9 bases. The CDR3 loop spans 13 amino acids. Trimming removed 6 bases from V and 9 bases from J; junction bases left unmatched: 9. This CDR3 reads CASSLSGRGVQYF. The CDR3 bases are TGTGCCAGCAGCCTTAGCGGGAGAGGGGTGCAGTACTTC.

This clonotype was detected many times. This chain joins TRBV19 and TRBJ2-3, with 10 nucleotides matching TRBD2. Losses at the gene ends were 7 bases for V and 4 bases for J; bases not matched to a gene: 11. The CDR3 totals 16 residues. CDR1 LNHDA and CDR2 SQIVND come from the germline V gene (reference sequence). The CDR3 DNA reads TGTGCCAGTAAGGTAGTAGGCCTAGCGGGAGCAGATACGCAGTATTTT. Encoded protein: CASKVVGLAGADTQYF.

With regard to this clonotype: A much larger clone is a single base away; this may be a read error. The J gene is TRBJ2-5, the V gene TRBV29-1, with D maybe TRBD1 (6 bases). V was cut by 6 bases and J by 5 bases, with 13 bases left in between. The CDR3 consists of 12 residues. CDR1 is SQVTM, CDR2 ANQGSEA, per germline. CDR3 region: CSVGRGDETQYF. The CDR3, as DNA: TGCAGCGTCGGCAGGGGTGACGAGACCCAGTACTTC.

Ten or more counts support this clonotype. The chain employs TRBV27 and TRBJ2-2; unclear D gene. V lost 7 bases and J 6 bases, leaving 18 bases between the germline ends. CDR1 and CDR2 (germline): MNHEY, SMNVEV (reference sequence). The length of the CDR3 is 15 residues. The CDR3 nucleotides read TGTGCCAGCACCTCCTCAGGTTCGACCCCCGGGGAGCTGTTTTTT. Its protein product is CASTSSGSTPGELFF.

At least ten counts were recorded for this clonotype. The rearrangement uses TRBV11-1 and TRBJ2-1; 10 bases fit TRBD2. The CDR3 has 19 amino acids. V lost 4 bases and J lost 1; bases outside the gene matches: 13. Germline CDR1 SGHAT, CDR2 FQDESV (reference sequence). The CDR3 loop reads CASSSNLAGVKSSYNEQFF. The DNA of the CDR3 is TGTGCCAGCAGCTCCAATCTAGCGGGAGTGAAGAGTTCCTACAATGAGCAGTTCTTC.

Ten or more counts support this clonotype. The gene calls are TRBV5-5 and TRBJ2-1; D possibly corresponds to TRBD2 (5 bases). The CDR3 covers 16 residues. CDR1 is SGHKS and CDR2 is YYEKEE in the germline V gene (reference sequence). Trimming pared 4 bases from V and 3 bases from J, leaving 17 bases between. The CDR3: CASSQPGGSNYNEQFF. The CDR3 DNA is TGTGCCAGCAGCCAGCCGGGCGGGTCTAACTACAATGAGCAGTTCTTC.

This clonotype was observed at least ten times. The chain uses TRBV11-2 and TRBJ2-1; D might be TRBD2 (6 bases). The CDR3 extends over 12 amino acids. CDR1 SGHAT and CDR2 FQNNGV come from the germline V gene. Trimming removed 2 bases from V and 10 bases from J, with 9 bases in between. The CDR3 sequence is CASSLTGAEQFF. The CDR3 DNA reads TGTGCCAGCAGCTTAACGGGAGCGGAGCAGTTCTTC.

This clonotype was recorded at least ten times. The chain couples TRBV7-9 to TRBJ2-1; TRBD1 might be the D (6 bases). The V end was cut by 3 bases, the J end by 10 bases, with 10 bases between. Germline values: CDR1 SEHNR, CDR2 FQNEAQ (reference sequence). This CDR3 region has 12 residues. CDR3 residues: CASSFPGVEQFF. CDR3 nucleotide sequence: TGTGCCAGCAGCTTCCCAGGGGTCGAGCAGTTCTTC.

The table lists this clonotype with many counts. The gene calls are TRBV7-8 and TRBJ2-7; D is unclear. The germline V gene encodes CDR1 SGHVS and CDR2 FQNEAQ. The CDR3 has 12 amino acids. Trimming shortened V by 1 base and J by 11 bases, and 12 bases separated the two germline ends. The CDR3 sequence: CASSLETTTEYF. In DNA form, the CDR3 reads TGTGCCAGCAGCTTAGAAACTACCACGGAGTACTTC.

This clonotype has more than one count but fewer than ten. The rearrangement uses TRBV7-2 and TRBJ2-5, with D maybe TRBD2 (6 bases). The V end lost 1 base, the J end lost 5 bases, and 8 bases lay between the germline ends. Per the germline V gene, CDR1 is SGHTA and CDR2 is FQGNSA. The CDR3 runs 13 residues. CDR3 nucleotide sequence: TGTGCCAGCAGCTTAGTTCGGGGGGAGACCCAGTACTTC. Translating it yields CASSLVRGETQYF.